The clone carrying this T cell receptor beta chain was picked up many times. The data stem from a study of T-cell memory formation after mild COVID-19. From the 5' RACE reads, TCRdb called clonotypes with MiXCR, one entry per CDR3 protein. The sample records about 410,000 distinct CDR3 sequences, 18% being singletons. The TCR sequence derives from a man aged 18 to 30 who had mild COVID-19 (a few samples of this study predate the infection). Cell type and time point are not known. Input material: PBMCs or a T cell subset sorted from them (not recorded which).

CDR3 sequence: CASSSRLAGDRTDTQYF. Written as DNA, the CDR3 is TGTGCCAGCAGCTCGCGACTAGCGGGGGACCGCACAGATACGCAGTATTTT. This chain uses TRBV7-3 with TRBJ2-3; 12 bases fit TRBD2. The CDR3 has 17 amino acids. The germline CDR1 and CDR2 sequences are SGHTA and FQGTGA. Trimming removed 4 bases from V and 1 base from J; junction bases left unmatched: 6.